This T cell receptor (beta chain) was observed in a study of cytomegalovirus exposure and HLA in healthy donors. Study-wide context: Most genotyped donors, over 70% of 350 to 500, had Caucasian-associated genetic ancestry. Findings of the study overall: With later analysis, a missense DCLRE1C variant became linked to TCR beta V- and J-gene trimming. In vitro experiments confirmed that three CMV-associated chains were specific for CMV antigens.

Use of 60 Vbeta and 13 Jbeta primers characterized the PCR. Original processing methods: About 10 million of 70 million to 80 million unique TCR beta chains were shared, per a later count. Clones were sequenced by immunoSEQ multiplex PCR, and TCRdb holds only the in-frame ones, with some missing. V, J and clone size are taken as reported in that table, and D and trimming were inferred from the DNA itself. The sample yields about 150,000 clones, less than 10% seen once. Ten or more counts support this clone. Its target is not known. V was shortened by 0 bases and J by 7 bases, with 12 bases between the two germline ends. Germline CDR1 and CDR2: LGHNA and YSLEER. The CDR3 totals 15 residues.

This sequence was found in a male donor in good health and CMV-seronegative. The sequenced sample consisted of PBMCs. This rearrangement joins TRBV4-3 to TRBJ2-2; D is undetermined. The chain's CDR3 is CASSQDPGGYGELFF. The CDR3 DNA reads TGCGCCAGCAGCCAAGATCCAGGTGGTTACGGGGAGCTGTTTTTT.